The present TCR beta chain was sequenced within a study of preoperative IRX-2 immunotherapy in early breast cancer. With 1 base removed from V and 0 bases from J, the gap between germline ends came to 18 bases. CDR3 length: 18 amino acids. Germline loops: CDR1 LNHNV, CDR2 YYDKDF (reference sequence). Treatment given: preoperative locoregional IRX-2 cytokine immunotherapy. This phase Ib study tested locoregional IRX-2 cytokine immunotherapy given before surgery. Here immunoSEQ multiplex PCR was the method, and the copy in TCRdb shows in-frame clones only, minus some. The repertoire holds some 30,000 clones, with roughly four fifths as singletons.

The chain uses TRBV15 and TRBJ1-1; D is unclear. This TCR came from a human donor with breast cancer. The specimen was lymph node tissue, collected from a patient treated with IRX-2 immunotherapy. Here the CDR3 DNA reads TGTGCCACCAGCAGAGTAATCAGCGGCAACTGGATGAACACTGAAGCTTTCTTT. It encodes CATSRVISGNWMNTEAFF. Combining the CDR3 with reference TRBV15 and TRBJ1-1 gives the whole variable domain DAMVIQNPRYQVTQFGKPVTLSCSQTLNHNVMYWYQQKSSQAPKLLFHYYDKDFNNEADTPDNFQSRRPNTSFCFLDIRSPGLGDTAMYLCATSRVISGNWMNTEAFFGQGTRLTVV.